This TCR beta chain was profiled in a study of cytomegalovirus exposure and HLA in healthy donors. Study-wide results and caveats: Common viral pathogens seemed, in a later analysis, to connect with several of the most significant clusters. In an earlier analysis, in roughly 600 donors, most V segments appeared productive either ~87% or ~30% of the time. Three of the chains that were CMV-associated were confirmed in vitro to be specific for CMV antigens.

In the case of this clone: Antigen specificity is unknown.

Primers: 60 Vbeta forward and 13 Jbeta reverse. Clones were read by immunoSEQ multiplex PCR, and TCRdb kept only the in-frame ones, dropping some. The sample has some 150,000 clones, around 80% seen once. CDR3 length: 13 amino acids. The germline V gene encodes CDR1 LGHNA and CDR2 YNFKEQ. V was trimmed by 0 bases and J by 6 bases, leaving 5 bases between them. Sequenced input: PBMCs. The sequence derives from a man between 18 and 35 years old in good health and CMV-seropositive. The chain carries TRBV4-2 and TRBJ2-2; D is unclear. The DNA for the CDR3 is TGTGCCAGCAGCCAAGATCTTCCCGGGGAGCTGTTTTTT. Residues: CASSQDLPGELFF.